This TCR beta chain was found in a study of blood T cells in healthy people across ages. CDR3 length: 13 residues. Germline V gene data show CDR1 as LNHNV and CDR2 as YYDKDF (reference sequence). The use of a sample-barcoded 5' primer and a J-beta primer mix characterized a second PCR of roughly 6 to 11 cycles. TCRdb called the 5' RACE reads again in MiXCR, with one record for every CDR3 protein. Of over 1,500,000 distinct CDR3 sequences in the sample, about 50% are singletons; the top ten hold about 2.1%. Sequenced: blood. The chain employs TRBV15 and TRBJ2-5; D not resolved. The end of the DNA aligns better with TRBJ2-7, so the J call may be wrong. This TCR was recovered from a woman between 35 and 50 years old in good health. CDR3 amino acids: CATSRDFGNEQYF. CDR3 DNA: TGTGCCACCAGCAGAGATTTTGGAAACGAGCAGTACTTC.